Shown below are 5 T cell receptor beta chains from a single sample sequenced in a study of identifying expanded T cells in peripheral blood. This table comes from immunoSEQ multiplex PCR, and its TCRdb copy is limited to in-frame clones, with some not included. The sample has 75,000 to 90,000 clones; roughly 90% are singletons. The sample comprised blood. The receptors stem from a person between 18 and 70 years old in good health.

The J gene is TRBJ1-2, the V gene TRBV4-2; unclear D gene. This CDR3 comprises 15 residues. Trimming took 0 bases from V and 2 from J, leaving 10 bases between them. Germline CDR1 is LGHNA and CDR2 is YNFKEQ. The CDR3 reads CASSQELGTNYGYTF. The CDR3 nucleotides are TGTGCCAGCAGCCAAGAGTTGGGCACGAACTATGGCTACACCTTC.

A few counts support this clone. V usage is TRBV7-2 and J usage is TRBJ1-1, with no clear D. The CDR3 consists of 12 residues. The germline V gene has CDR1 SGHTA and CDR2 FQGNSA. Trimming shortened V by 1 base and J by 3 bases, and 3 bases separated the two germline ends. CDR3 loop: CASSLVDTEAFF. CDR3 nucleotides: TGTGCCAGCAGCTTAGTCGACACTGAAGCTTTCTTT.

The gene calls are TRBV12-5 and TRBJ2-3; 12 bases are a match to TRBD2. There are 17 residues in the CDR3. V lost 1 base, J lost 2 bases, and 4 bases stayed unmatched. Germline values: CDR1 LGHNT, CDR2 FRNRAP. This CDR3 reads CASGLERLAGDTDTQYF. DNA for the CDR3: TGTGCTAGTGGTTTGGAGAGACTAGCGGGGGACACAGATACGCAGTATTTT. The whole variable domain, filled in from reference TRBV12-5 and TRBJ2-3, reads DARVTQTPRHKVTEMGQEVTMRCQPILGHNTVFWYRQTMMQGLELLAYFRNRAPLDDSGMPKDRFSAEMPDATLATLKIQPSEPRDSAVYFCASGLERLAGDTDTQYFGPGTRLTVL.

The rearrangement uses TRBV30 and TRBJ2-7, with 15 bases lining up with TRBD2. Germline V gene lookup returns CDR1 GTSNPN and CDR2 SVGIG (reference sequence). V lost 5 bases, J lost 3 bases, and 8 bases stayed unmatched. CDR3 length equals 16 residues. The CDR3 protein is CAWARGLAGGYYEQYF. The CDR3 DNA follows: TGTGCCTGGGCCCGCGGACTAGCGGGGGGGTACTACGAGCAGTACTTC.

The chain's CDR3 is CASGGSSGNTIYF. The CDR3 nucleotides read TGTGCCAGTGGGGGGAGCTCTGGAAACACCATATATTTT. The chain recombines TRBV6-1 with TRBJ1-3, with D perhaps TRBD1 (5 bases). This CDR3 is built from 13 residues. Trimming pared 9 bases from V and 0 bases from J, leaving 9 bases between. Germline assignment: CDR1 MNHNS and CDR2 SASEGT.